The source of this TCR beta chain is a study of cytomegalovirus exposure and HLA in healthy donors. Trimming removed 5 bases from V and 1 base from J, with 11 bases in between. The CDR3 is 14 amino acids. Germline-derived CDR1 and CDR2 are SGHAT and FQNNGV. Primers for the PCR totalled 60 Vbeta and 13 Jbeta. Assay used: immunoSEQ multiplex PCR; TCRdb lists only in-frame clones, some missing. In the table there are 90,000 to 110,000 clones, roughly two thirds of which are singletons. The J gene is TRBJ1-1, the V gene TRBV11-2; no firm D call. The origin of this receptor is a man aged 35-49 years in good health and CMV-seronegative. The sequenced sample was PBMCs. The chain's CDR3 is CASSLSIGNTEAFF. CDR3 DNA: TGTGCCAGCAGCCTCTCTATCGGGAACACTGAAGCTTTCTTT.